The 9 T cell receptor beta chains below all came from one sample that was sequenced in a study of blood T cell repertoires in COVID-19. Produced via immunoSEQ multiplex PCR; TCRdb's table is partial and in-frame only. The data contain about 80,000 clones, 90% of them singletons. The sample was peripheral blood. The receptor set was obtained from a woman aged 80 or over with active or convalescent COVID-19.

This rearrangement joins TRBV5-1 to TRBJ1-1; no firm D call. The CDR3 loop spans 12 amino acids. V lost 5 bases and J 1 base, leaving 6 bases between the germline ends. Germline V lookup: CDR1 SGHRS, CDR2 YFSETQ. CDR3 sequence (DNA): TGCGCCAGCAGGGCAGGGAACACTGAAGCTTTCTTT. This translates into CASRAGNTEAFF.

The chain carries TRBV7-2 and TRBJ2-5, with TRBD1 as a possible D gene (6 bases). The V and J ends lost 1 base and 1 base respectively, with 10 bases between them. CDR1 and CDR2 (germline): SGHTA, FQGNSA. CDR3 length: 15 residues. The chain's CDR3 is CASSLVSTGQETQYF. DNA for the CDR3: TGTGCCAGCAGCTTAGTGTCGACAGGCCAAGAGACCCAGTACTTC.

In its sample, this clone was seen a few times. The chain links TRBV7-2 to TRBJ2-2; D possibly corresponds to TRBD1 (6 bases). This CDR3 comprises 15 residues. Germline assignment: CDR1 SGHTA and CDR2 FQGNSA. The V end lost 5 bases, the J end lost 4 bases, and 14 bases lay between the germline ends. The CDR3 reads CASSAAAGVTGELFF. The DNA for the CDR3 is TGTGCCAGCAGCGCAGCCGCAGGGGTCACCGGGGAGCTGTTTTTT.

The chain combines TRBV27 with TRBJ2-7; D might be TRBD2 (6 bases). CDR3 length equals 14 residues. Per germline, CDR1 MNHEY and CDR2 SMNVEV (reference sequence). The germline V and J ends were trimmed by 0 bases and 9 bases, with 15 bases remaining between them. The DNA for the CDR3 is TGTGCCAGCAGTTTATCTGGGGGGTACGTGGGGCAGTACTTC. Amino acid sequence: CASSLSGGYVGQYF.

V is TRBV28 and J is TRBJ1-1, with D uncertain. This CDR3 spans 15 amino acids. Germline CDR1 and CDR2: MDHEN and SYDVKM. The V gene lost 6 bases and the J gene lost 2 bases, with 16 bases spanning the gap. The CDR3 nucleotides are TGTGCCAGCAGCGACCTTCCAGGATACAACACTGAAGCTTTCTTT. Translation gives CASSDLPGYNTEAFF.

This chain connects TRBV12-5 to TRBJ2-5; tentatively, D is TRBD2 (7 bases). V lost 3 bases, J lost 5 bases, and 16 bases lay in between. The CDR3 runs to 15 residues. Germline values: CDR1 LGHNT, CDR2 FRNRAP. CDR3 nucleotides: TGTGCTAGTGGTTTAGGGGGGGCGAGGAAGGAGACCCAGTACTTC. This gives the protein CASGLGGARKETQYF.

The chain combines TRBV19 with TRBJ2-1; D ambiguous. CDR3 length equals 13 residues. V lost 3 bases to trimming and J lost 2 bases, with 5 bases between them. Germline V gives CDR1 LNHDA, CDR2 SQIVND (reference sequence). DNA of the CDR3: TGTGCCAGTAGTATTAGTACCTACAATGAGCAGTTCTTC. Its protein is CASSISTYNEQFF.

This rearrangement joins TRBV5-4 to TRBJ2-7; 12 positions agree with TRBD1. The CDR3 has 15 amino acids. Germline CDR1 SGHNT, CDR2 YYREEE (reference sequence). V lost 3 bases, J lost 2 bases, and 3 bases stayed unmatched. The CDR3 sequence is CASSWGQGAPYEQYF. CDR3 sequence (DNA): TGTGCCAGCAGCTGGGGACAGGGGGCTCCCTACGAGCAGTACTTC.

V is TRBV7-8 and J is TRBJ1-2; 11 positions match TRBD1. Germline values: CDR1 SGHVS, CDR2 FQNEAQ. Trimming took 6 bases from V and 3 from J; bases not matched to a gene: 12. This CDR3 region has 17 residues. CDR3 nucleotides: TGTGCCAGCAGTGACTCCAGGACAGGGGGCGCTTACTATGGCTACACCTTC. Protein product: CASSDSRTGGAYYGYTF.